What follows describes a single T cell receptor beta chain. This clone showed up just a few times. Its antigen is not yet known. It has no much larger one-base neighbor in the sample; base qualities were not kept. This entry comes from a study of cytomegalovirus exposure and HLA in healthy donors (TCRdb year 2017). Regarding the research as a whole: In an earlier analysis of 550 to 750 of the donors, around 300 Gb of sequence data and 90 million to 130 million unique TCR beta sequences from about 190 million T cells were reported. Approximately 300 gigabases of sequencing data and 75 million to 85 million unique TCR sequences made up an early release that covered fewer than 650 HLA-typed donors. Of the roughly 400 genotyped donors, 65% to 90% were placed in the genetic ancestry cluster associated with self-reported Caucasian donors. The aim of the study was to test whether cataloging public T cell receptors could identify signatures of past pathogen exposure. Using immunosequencing, the study profiled T cell repertoires from about 620 subjects and related those repertoires to cytomegalovirus serostatus. A separate validation cohort of roughly 130 different subjects was used in addition to the roughly 700-subject first cohort. To predict cytomegalovirus infection status, the study combined high-throughput TCR immunosequencing, statistical association of individual TCRs with disease status, and machine learning. To study patterns of TCR occurrence, a later analysis re-analyzed previously published TCR beta repertoires from around 700 donors and added high-resolution HLA genotyping. Rather than using new phenotypic data, the later analysis identified candidate immune exposures from TCR beta sequences and from how often those sequences occurred across donors. To decide whether each TCR beta V gene segment behaved as functional or pseudogenic, an earlier analysis of fewer than 750 of the donors relied on high-throughput TCR beta sequencing. Donor age, sex, ethnicity and CMV serostatus were collected together with the repertoire data. Genome-wide SNP genotypes for about 65% of the 666 donors were used in a later genetic analysis, which treated that subset as a discovery cohort. All discovery cohort repertoires had been generated on a single sequencing platform. HLA typing covered class I and class II loci at four-digit resolution. The number of donors typed differed by locus, with roughly 629-640 for A, B, C, DRB1 and DQB1, about 500 for DQA1, nearly 610 for DPA1, and approximately 470 for DPB1. Because of strong linkage in the cohort, 5 or 6 DR-DQ haplotypes were treated as single units for association and clustering. On average, around 240,000 unique TCR beta nucleotide sequences were sequenced per donor among fewer than 500 genotyped donors of the cohort, with roughly 18% of those sequences being non-productive. Broad study findings and their caveats: In a later analysis, over 15,000 TCR beta sequences were associated with specific HLA alleles at a false discovery rate of 0.05. Three of the identified cytomegalovirus-associated TCR beta chains were confirmed in vitro to be specific for cytomegalovirus antigens. Because counts were too low, about 15 rarely observed V segments, including chromosome 9 orphons, were left out of the earlier analysis of a few hundred of the donors. The authors suggested that the approach could potentially be generalized to other disease states and immunological phenotypes. In a later analysis, HLA-associated TCR beta chains showed more clonal expansion and lower generation probabilities than non-associated chains that were equally common. V-gene and J-gene trimming of TCR beta chains was associated with a missense DCLRE1C variant in a later genetic analysis, and the association was replicated in an independent cohort. Presence/absence analyses assumed roughly uniform sequencing depth across donors, an assumption that may not hold. In a later analysis, TCR association rates were found to vary across HLA loci, with the most associated TCRs seen for DRB1 alleles and the fewest for HLA-C alleles. Only TCR beta chains were sequenced in this cohort, and the absence of alpha or paired-chain data limited detectable features. In a later genetic analysis, fewer N-insertions in productive TCRs were reported among donors in an Asian-associated ancestry cluster than the roughly 700-donor mean. Some IMGT-functional V segments, including TRBV6-2 and TRBV6-3, could not be distinguished by the 87-base-pair reads and were therefore excluded. The classifier was reported to diagnose cytomegalovirus status with high specificity and sensitivity in both the original and validation cohorts. In an earlier analysis of approximately 590 of the donors, most TCR beta V segments appeared in productive rearrangements about 87% or about 30% of the time, broadly matching IMGT annotations. The only immune exposure information available for the cohort was CMV serostatus. Correlated functional status among segregating V segments might be attributable to linkage disequilibrium, but an unknown experimental factor could not be ruled out. According to a later analysis, most CMV-associated TCR beta chains appeared to be HLA-restricted, and the HLA associations seemed to be driven largely by CMV exposure. A further reported finding was that TCR beta sequences accurately predicted the HLA-A and HLA-B alleles for most subjects in the first cohort. Strong co-occurrence of HLA alleles, especially DR and DQ, made assigning TCR associations to individual alleles difficult. Across donors, most TCR sequences were observed very rarely, whereas some public TCRs were present in many individuals. The study listed approximately 160 TCR beta chains as associated with cytomegalovirus. According to a later analysis, parvovirus B19, influenza, CMV and Epstein-Barr virus appeared linked to several top co-occurrence clusters. Because HLA typing was missing for some donors at each locus, association tests included only the typed subset. The sequencing pipeline was judged likely to have produced a cluster of highly shared sequence variants as a technical artifact.

The cohort was made up of around 720 healthy bone marrow donors. Cohort members were all nominally healthy when sampled, although unrecorded immune exposures were likely present. The donor tested CMV seropositive and was one of the 289 seropositive cohort members. A peripheral blood sample was collected from each donor, and TCR beta sequencing was performed on peripheral blood mononuclear cells. Genomic DNA was extracted from the blood cell samples with the Qiagen DNeasy Blood Extraction Kit. Measured from the cysteine to the phenylalanine, the CDR3 is 16 residues long. Only the CDR3 DNA stays, 48 bases, in frame from base 1. Via the germline V gene (reference sequence), CDR1 is SEHNR and CDR2 FQNEAQ. V and J are trimmed by 3 bases and 2 bases, and the gene matches miss 6 bases of the junction. Libraries were built with the immunoSEQ multiplex PCR assay. The multiplex PCR relied on a mix of 60 forward primers for TCR Vbeta segments and 13 reverse primers for TCR Jbeta segments. The CDR3 region of rearranged TCR beta genes was amplified from genomic DNA with a multiplex PCR assay. Amplified TCR beta libraries were sequenced as 87-base-pair reads on the Illumina HiSeq System. From the authors' description of their analysis: Across the 670 or so repertoires, a later analysis counted roughly 77 million unique TCR beta chains, roughly 11 million of which were shared by at least two donors. To remove PCR and sequencing errors, raw reads were error-corrected and collapsed into unique sequences using a nearest-neighbor algorithm that merged closely related sequences. V, D and J gene segments were assigned by aligning CDR3 sequences to IMGT reference sequences. Each retained sequence needed at least a six-nucleotide match to both a V gene segment and a J gene segment. A rearrangement was called productive if the CDR3 had no stop codons and remained in frame with V and J, and every other rearrangement was called non-productive. CDR3 was defined according to IMGT convention as the region running from the second conserved V-encoded cysteine to the conserved J-encoded phenylalanine. Sequences without an unambiguous match to a single V gene segment were excluded from the earlier analysis of 587 of the donors. An earlier analysis of several hundred of the donors classified V segments as functional when productive rearrangements were above 56.7% and as segregating when the standard deviation between donors was above 5%. A statistical classification framework was developed to diagnose cytomegalovirus status using the catalog of TCR beta chain sequences. V and J gene assignment, in a later analysis, came from comparing TCR nucleotide sequences with IMGT/GENE-DB human TR gene sequences. In a later analysis, CDR3 sequences and most-parsimonious VDJ recombination scenarios were assigned using the TCRdist pipeline. A later analysis defined each TCR beta chain by its CDR3 amino acid sequence plus V-gene family, and excluded reads lacking a unique V-gene family. In a later analysis, around 650 highly shared, low-generation-probability nucleotide sequences were removed to address suspected cross-contamination and a sequencing artifact. In a later analysis, a clonal expansion index for each public chain was calculated from normalized within-repertoire ranks of inferred template counts. In a later analysis, generation probabilities were computed using a VDJ recombination model fitted to out-of-frame rearrangements, and the results were checked against IGoR. In a later analysis, hypergeometric tests were used to score TCR-TCR, TCR-HLA and TCR-CMV co-occurrence, with a repertoire-size bias correction applied to TCR pairs. To estimate false discovery rates, a later analysis permuted the HLA or CMV assignments 20 times. A later analysis grouped co-occurring TCRs with DBSCAN, adding TCRdist sequence similarity when clustering within HLA-allele-positive subsets. Co-occurrence clustering excluded repertoires with fewer than 30,000 or more than 120,000 public chains, plus five with anomalous nucleotide sharing. Held by TCRdb, this immuneACCESS table contains in-frame sequences only and omits some clones. Under half of the omission traces to an unresolved V gene where checked; the cause of the rest is unknown. That table furnishes V, J and clone size, whereas the DNA furnished D and trimming. This sample gives under 150,000 clones in total; roughly 77% of them show up just once. The top ten hold over 4.5% of the sample.

Rearrangement joined TRBV7-9 to TRBJ1-3; TRBD1 aligns with 8 central bases. What was sequenced was PBMCs. This receptor was identified in a woman aged 40 to 50 in good health and CMV-seropositive. The nucleotide sequence reads as follows: TGTGCCAGCAGCTTCGGTCCGACAGGGGCTGGAAACACCATATATTTT. This codes for CASSFGPTGAGNTIYF.